These 9 T cell receptor beta chains were all obtained from the same sample, sequenced in a study of tumor and adjacent non-tumor tissue in lung cancer. The library came from three nested PCR rounds adapted from ARM-PCR protocols. Each CDR3 protein is one row after TCRdb ran MiXCR on the multiplex PCR reads. The data show around 120,000 distinct CDR3 sequences, roughly 67% seen once. The template was RNA from unsorted bulk tissue. Sequencing input: lung tumor tissue. The receptors derive from a man aged 25-40 years with non-small cell lung cancer.

As for this clonotype: One end of the junction does not line up with germline, which may come from a read error. The chain carries TRBV11-2 and TRBJ2-7; tentative D call: TRBD1 (6 bases). The V gene's germline CDR1 is SGHAT and CDR2 FQNNGV. The CDR3 has 12 amino acids. Written as DNA, the CDR3 is TGTGCCAACAGCTCACTTTCCAGGGGTGGGCATTTC. Its protein product is CANSSLSRGGHF.

As to this clonotype: The germline gene is not matched at one end of the junction; a read error may be the cause. The gene calls are TRBV20-1 and TRBJ2-6; the match to TRBD1 covers 7 bases. The CDR3 extends over 18 amino acids. CDR1 DFQATT and CDR2 SNEGSKA come from the germline V gene (reference sequence). CDR3 loop: CSARATGDTDSGVNVLTF. Here the CDR3 DNA reads TGCAGTGCTAGAGCCACAGGGGACACAGACTCTGGGGTCAACGTCCTGACTTTC.

As for this clonotype: It is unclear where the CDR3 begins or ends on the DNA, so no DNA is shown, and the CDR3 is as TCRdb lists it. V gene TRBV4-3 combines with J gene TRBJ2-3; the DNA was not compared with TRBD1, the D call given in the table. Germline V gene sequence: CDR1 LGHNA, CDR2 YSLEER. The CDR3 extends over 17 residues, inclusive of both ends. The CDR3 here is CACSQDWGQGSTDTQYF.

This chain links TRBV7-9 with TRBJ1-1; unclear D gene. Trimming cost V 1 base and J 5 bases, with 11 bases left between them. This CDR3 has 14 amino acids. The germline V gene encodes CDR1 SEHNR and CDR2 FQNEAQ (reference sequence). The chain's CDR3 is CASSLGGPGTEAFF. In DNA, the CDR3 is TGTGCCAGCAGCTTAGGAGGCCCCGGGACTGAAGCTTTCTTT.

About this clonotype: This could be a read error, since a much larger clone is one nucleotide away. This chain links TRBV29-1 with TRBJ2-2; 11 nucleotides agree with TRBD2. CDR1 and CDR2 from the germline V gene are SQVTM and ANQGSEA. The CDR3 extends over 17 amino acids. J lost 3 bases, V lost 7 bases, and 13 bases had no gene match. The CDR3 loop reads CSAKTSGKVSDTGELFF. The CDR3 DNA reads as TGCAGCGCTAAGACTAGCGGGAAGGTTTCCGACACCGGGGAGCTGTTTTTT.

The chain employs TRBV29-1 and TRBJ1-1; D unresolved. The ends were cut back, 8 bases at V and 4 bases at J, with 14 bases in the middle. The CDR3 is 12 residues long. From germline, CDR1 is SQVTM and CDR2 ANQGSEA. The CDR3 reads CSLLPKGTEAFF. CDR3 nucleotide sequence: TGCAGCCTTCTACCCAAGGGCACTGAAGCTTTCTTT.

This chain uses TRBV20-1 with TRBJ2-1, with D unresolved. CDR1 DFQATT and CDR2 SNEGSKA come from the germline V gene (reference sequence). This CDR3 has 14 residues. Trimming removed 6 bases from V and 7 bases from J, with 19 bases in between. DNA of the CDR3: TGCAGTGCAATGCCGCCGCATGCTTATAATGAGCAGTTCTTC. This translates into CSAMPPHAYNEQFF.

Of note for this clonotype: Mismatch with germline at one junction end may stem from a read error. V gene TRBV11-3 combines with J gene TRBJ2-3; perhaps D is TRBD1 or TRBD2 (5 bases each). Germline V lookup: CDR1 SGHNT, CDR2 YENEEA. The CDR3 loop spans 16 amino acids. CDR3 nucleotide sequence: TGTGCCGGCAGCTCCCCAAATCGAGGGGACACAGATACGCAGTATTTT. This sequence encodes CAGSSPNRGDTDTQYF.

For this clonotype: At one end the junction does not follow the germline gene, possibly because of a read error. V is TRBV5-4 and J is TRBJ2-2; 12 positions agree with TRBD2. Germline V gene sequence: CDR1 SGHNT, CDR2 YYREEE (reference sequence). The CDR3 length is 16 residues. This CDR3 is CASSPRTSGNTGKLFF. The CDR3 region has the DNA TGTGCCAGCAGCCCAAGGACTAGCGGGAACACCGGGAAGCTGTTTTTT.